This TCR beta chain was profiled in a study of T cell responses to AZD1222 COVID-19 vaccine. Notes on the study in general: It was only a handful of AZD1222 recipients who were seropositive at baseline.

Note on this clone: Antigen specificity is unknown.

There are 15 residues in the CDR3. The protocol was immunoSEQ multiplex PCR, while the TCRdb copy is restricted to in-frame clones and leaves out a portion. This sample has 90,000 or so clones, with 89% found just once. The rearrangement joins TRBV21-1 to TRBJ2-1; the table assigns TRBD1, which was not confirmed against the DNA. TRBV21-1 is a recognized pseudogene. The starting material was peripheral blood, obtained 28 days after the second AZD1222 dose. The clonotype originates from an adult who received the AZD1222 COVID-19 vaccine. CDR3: CASSKGRQGMNEQFF. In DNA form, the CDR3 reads TGTGCCAGCAGCAAAGGAAGGCAGGGGATGAATGAGCAGTTCTTC.